This is a list of T cell receptor beta chains from one sample in a study of cytomegalovirus exposure and HLA in healthy donors. TCRdb keeps only in-frame clones here, not all; method: immunoSEQ multiplex PCR. The data show 150,000 to 200,000 clones, 81% seen once. The sequencing input was PBMCs. The receptors originated from a young woman in good health and CMV-seronegative. Both conserved end residues are trimmed from each CDR3. The order of the fields is CDR3 length, V gene, D gene, J gene, CDR3 protein. A D gene is named only where the DNA matches it firmly.

13,TRBV5-1,TRBD2,TRBJ2-1,ASRLAGGREDEQF
11,TRBV7-8,.,TRBJ1-2,ASSPRTVSGYT
12,TRBV11-2,.,TRBJ1-5,ASSLGGGYQPQH
12,TRBV5-6,.,TRBJ1-5,ASSLGRGDQPQH
12,TRBV5-1,TRBD1,TRBJ1-4,ASSPDRGNEKLF
11,TRBV30,.,TRBJ1-2,AWSPGWYYGYT
15,TRBV10-2,TRBD2,TRBJ2-5,ASSAPGTSGRIWAQY
13,TRBV7-9,.,TRBJ1-6,ASSGRQPRGSPLH
13,TRBV5-6,.,TRBJ2-5,ASSLVAVREETQY
13,TRBV18,TRBD2,TRBJ2-2,ASAGRPRGTGELF
11,TRBV29-1,.,TRBJ2-1,SVKEERRNEQF
12,TRBV7-2,.,TRBJ1-1,ASSDRGTNTEAF
13,TRBV2,.,TRBJ2-6,ASSSGASGANVLT
17,TRBV7-3,TRBD2,TRBJ2-1,ASSPGGGGSPSSYNEQF
11,TRBV6-5,.,TRBJ2-2,ASSYLRNGELF
13,TRBV5-6,.,TRBJ1-5,ASSVAGGSNQPQH
13,TRBV2,.,TRBJ1-4,ASITQGTSNEKLF
14,TRBV7-6,TRBD1,TRBJ2-1,ASSPASGQGGNEQF
13,TRBV6-5,.,TRBJ2-3,ASSLGARGSDTQY
10,TRBV28,.,TRBJ2-2,ASSFGTGELF
12,TRBV4-2,.,TRBJ2-7,ASSPRGRPYEQY
14,TRBV5-4,TRBD1,TRBJ2-3,ASKSSAGQGTDTQY
12,TRBV6-6,.,TRBJ1-4,ASSDAIGGEKLF
12,TRBV27,TRBD2,TRBJ2-1,ATETSGNHNEQF
12,TRBV29-1,.,TRBJ2-2,SVGANQDPGELF
12,TRBV2,.,TRBJ1-1,ASSEVAGNTEAF
13,TRBV2,TRBD1,TRBJ2-3,ASSPGTGITDTQY
14,TRBV2,TRBD1,TRBJ1-3,ASSALRQGAGNTIY
10,TRBV29-1,.,TRBJ2-7,SVERDTYEQY
11,TRBV10-2,.,TRBJ1-2,ASSRGGKDGYT
13,TRBV30,.,TRBJ1-3,AWSLGWTDGNTIY
12,TRBV7-3,.,TRBJ2-1,ASSLGGVNDEQF
14,TRBV5-4,.,TRBJ1-4,ASSLAPTATNEKLF
9,TRBV20-1,.,TRBJ2-3,SALRADTQY
11,TRBV10-3,.,TRBJ2-3,AIRQVPTDTQY
13,TRBV5-1,.,TRBJ2-3,ASSLVQGRTDTQY
12,TRBV5-1,TRBD1,TRBJ2-7,ASSWGQGAYEQY
13,TRBV18,.,TRBJ1-3,ASSPPVGSGNTIY
12,TRBV2,.,TRBJ1-5,ASSIPGHNQPQH
13,TRBV30,.,TRBJ2-7,AWSPRLIQSYEQY
13,TRBV5-6,.,TRBJ1-2,ASSLAQQVNYGYT
12,TRBV14,.,TRBJ2-7,ASSQELARGEQY
15,TRBV5-1,.,TRBJ2-7,ASTQMGGPRLTYEQY
15,TRBV5-1,.,TRBJ1-2,ASSLKIGQRANYGYT
13,TRBV5-1,.,TRBJ1-1,ASSLSRGSSGEAF
10,TRBV18,.,TRBJ2-7,ASSPREGRYR
11,TRBV6-5,.,TRBJ2-5,ASSRTAQETQY
10,TRBV23-1,.,TRBJ2-7,ASSQQMYEQY
16,TRBV4-1,TRBD2,TRBJ2-7,ASSQESNRGLAFYEQY
11,TRBV14,.,TRBJ2-1,ASSQDRGLVKF
14,TRBV27,TRBD1,TRBJ1-6,ASSPGQGALYSPLH
14,TRBV29-1,TRBD1,TRBJ2-6,SVDNRQGTGANVLT
12,TRBV9,.,TRBJ1-2,ASSSGSYYSGYT
16,TRBV2,TRBD2,TRBJ2-7,ASSGRLAGGGGYYEQY
13,TRBV4-1,TRBD1,TRBJ1-4,ASSQTGGPNEKLF